A selection of T cell receptor beta chains follows, all from one sample in a study of blood T cell repertoires in COVID-19. TCRdb's table, derived via immunoSEQ multiplex PCR, lists solely in-frame clones and lacks some. The sample yields roughly 35,000 clones, 88% seen once. Specimen: peripheral blood. The source is a man aged 65-85 years with acute or convalescent COVID-19. CDR3s include the opening cysteine and the closing phenylalanine or tryptophan. Fields, in order: V gene, D gene, CDR3 length, J gene, clone size, CDR3 protein, CDR3 DNA. The D gene is left open where the match is weak. The listing skips clone size in some rows; elsewhere it reads once, few, many or a size class.

V: TRBV15
D: NA
length: 15
J: TRBJ2-2
size: NA
CDR3: CATSREGPNTGELFF
DNA: TGTGCCACCAGCAGGGAGGGACCGAACACCGGGGAGCTGTTTTTT

V: TRBV5-1
D: NA
length: 15
J: TRBJ2-1
size: NA
CDR3: CATNSGDAPYNEQFF
DNA: TGCGCCACAAACTCGGGGGACGCCCCCTACAATGAGCAGTTCTTC

V: TRBV19
D: TRBD1
length: 16
J: TRBJ2-1
size: NA
CDR3: CASSIERTGARNEQFF
DNA: TGTGCCAGTAGTATAGAGAGGACAGGGGCAAGAAATGAGCAGTTCTTC

V: TRBV7-8
D: TRBD1
length: 15
J: TRBJ1-5
size: NA
CDR3: CASSFDRGPNQPQHF
DNA: TGTGCCAGCAGCTTTGACAGGGGCCCCAATCAGCCCCAGCATTTT

V: TRBV15
D: TRBD2
length: 16
J: TRBJ2-1
size: NA
CDR3: CATSRGAAGVSNEQFF
DNA: TGTGCCACCAGCAGAGGGGCAGCGGGAGTTTCCAATGAGCAGTTCTTC

V: TRBV10-3
D: TRBD1
length: 15
J: TRBJ1-4
size: NA
CDR3: CAIRRAGTANEKLFF
DNA: TGTGCCATCAGAAGAGCCGGGACAGCTAATGAAAAACTGTTTTTT

V: TRBV19
D: TRBD1
length: 14
J: TRBJ1-2
size: NA
CDR3: CASSSGTGIYGYTF
DNA: TGTGCCAGTAGTAGCGGGACAGGGATCTATGGCTACACCTTC

V: TRBV7-9
D: NA
length: 12
J: TRBJ2-7
size: NA
CDR3: CASSLLGDEQYF
DNA: TGTGCCAGCAGCCTCTTGGGAGACGAGCAGTACTTC

V: TRBV12-3/TRBV12-4
D: TRBD1
length: 13
J: TRBJ2-1
size: NA
CDR3: CASRDRDYNEQFF
DNA: TGTGCCAGCCGGGACAGGGACTACAATGAGCAGTTCTTC

V: TRBV7-4
D: NA
length: 19
J: TRBJ1-1
size: NA
CDR3: CASSLGWGPTGFSNTEAFF
DNA: TGTGCCAGCAGCTTAGGTTGGGGGCCCACTGGGTTTTCGAACACTGAAGCTTTCTTT

V: TRBV21-1
D: NA
length: 14
J: TRBJ1-2
size: NA
CDR3: CASRMDRGNYGYTF
DNA: TGTGCCAGCAGAATGGACAGGGGAAACTATGGCTACACCTTC

V: TRBV7-6
D: TRBD1
length: 14
J: TRBJ1-2
size: once
CDR3: CASSAITGVDGYTF
DNA: TGTGCCAGCAGCGCTATAACAGGGGTGGATGGCTACACCTTC

V: TRBV14
D: NA
length: 12
J: TRBJ1-2
size: NA
CDR3: CASSQDGYGYTF
DNA: TGTGCCAGCAGCCAAGACGGGTATGGCTACACCTTC

V: TRBV7-9
D: TRBD1
length: 15
J: TRBJ1-2
size: NA
CDR3: CASSFQSNRGGGYTF
DNA: TGTGCCAGCAGCTTCCAGAGCAACAGGGGGGGTGGCTACACCTTC

V: TRBV10-3
D: NA
length: 15
J: TRBJ1-2
size: NA
CDR3: CAISDLEGLNYGYTF
DNA: TGTGCCATCAGTGACCTGGAGGGCCTTAACTATGGCTACACCTTC

V: TRBV27
D: NA
length: 15
J: TRBJ1-2
size: NA
CDR3: CASSHLRGEGYGYTF
DNA: TGTGCCAGCAGTCACCTCCGGGGGGAGGGCTATGGCTACACCTTC

V: TRBV7-2
D: TRBD1
length: 16
J: TRBJ1-5
size: NA
CDR3: CASSFGTGIGNQPQHF
DNA: TGTGCCAGCAGCTTCGGGACAGGGATCGGCAATCAGCCCCAGCATTTT

V: TRBV4-1
D: TRBD1
length: 15
J: TRBJ1-4
size: NA
CDR3: CASSYDREEAEKLFF
DNA: TGCGCCAGCAGCTACGACAGGGAGGAGGCCGAAAAACTGTTTTTT

V: TRBV7-9
D: NA
length: 12
J: TRBJ1-1
size: NA
CDR3: CASSLMGARAFF
DNA: TGTGCCAGCAGCTTAATGGGGGCGAGAGCTTTCTTT

V: TRBV19
D: NA
length: 13
J: TRBJ2-5
size: NA
CDR3: CASSIGGPETQYF
DNA: TGTGCCAGTAGTATAGGGGGCCCGGAGACCCAGTACTTC

V: TRBV5-4
D: TRBD1
length: 13
J: TRBJ1-1
size: NA
CDR3: CASSWDRNTEAFF
DNA: TGTGCCAGCAGCTGGGACAGGAACACTGAAGCTTTCTTT

V: TRBV19
D: TRBD1
length: 17
J: TRBJ1-5
size: few
CDR3: CASSRDRGLLSNQPQHF
DNA: TGTGCCAGTAGTCGGGACAGGGGGCTTTTGAGCAATCAGCCCCAGCATTTT

V: TRBV6-2/TRBV6-3
D: TRBD2
length: 15
J: TRBJ2-1
size: few
CDR3: CASSYVTSGSVEQFF
DNA: TGTGCCAGCAGTTACGTGACTAGCGGGAGTGTTGAGCAGTTCTTC

V: TRBV20-1
D: TRBD1
length: 11
J: TRBJ2-7
size: few
CDR3: CMAQGGDEQYF
DNA: TGCATGGCACAGGGGGGAGACGAGCAGTACTTC

V: TRBV13
D: TRBD2
length: 16
J: TRBJ2-2
size: NA
CDR3: CASSSSASGRNGELFF
DNA: TGTGCCAGCAGCTCGAGCGCTAGCGGGAGAAATGGGGAGCTGTTTTTT

V: TRBV6-2/TRBV6-3
D: TRBD1
length: 14
J: TRBJ1-1
size: NA
CDR3: CASSVQGADTEAFF
DNA: TGTGCCAGCAGCGTACAGGGGGCAGACACTGAAGCTTTCTTT

V: TRBV7-6
D: NA
length: 15
J: TRBJ1-4
size: NA
CDR3: CASSQQGLANEKLFF
DNA: TGTGCCAGCAGCCAGCAGGGTTTGGCTAATGAAAAACTGTTTTTT

V: TRBV18
D: TRBD2
length: 14
J: TRBJ2-1
size: NA
CDR3: CASSRGLASDEQFF
DNA: TGTGCCAGCTCACGGGGACTAGCGAGCGATGAGCAGTTCTTC

V: TRBV20-1
D: NA
length: 10
J: TRBJ2-7
size: NA
CDR3: CSASRSEQYF
DNA: TGCAGTGCTAGCCGGTCCGAGCAGTACTTC

V: TRBV11-1
D: NA
length: 14
J: TRBJ1-1
size: NA
CDR3: CASSPDRPSTEAFF
DNA: TGTGCCAGCAGCCCAGACAGGCCGAGCACTGAAGCTTTCTTT

V: TRBV6-4
D: TRBD2
length: 15
J: TRBJ2-1
size: NA
CDR3: CASSDSSGSYNEQFF
DNA: TGTGCCAGCAGTGACTCTAGCGGGTCCTACAATGAGCAGTTCTTC

V: TRBV19
D: TRBD1
length: 14
J: TRBJ1-3
size: NA
CDR3: CASIPGQGGNTIYF
DNA: TGTGCCAGTATCCCGGGACAGGGTGGAAACACCATATATTTT

V: TRBV25-1
D: NA
length: 15
J: TRBJ2-2
size: NA
CDR3: CASSDSGTNTGELFF
DNA: TGTGCCAGCAGTGACTCCGGGACGAACACCGGGGAGCTGTTTTTT

V: TRBV7-8
D: TRBD2
length: 15
J: TRBJ2-3
size: NA
CDR3: CASSSHSGFTDTQYF
DNA: TGTGCCAGCAGCTCCCATAGCGGGTTCACAGATACGCAGTATTTT

V: TRBV5-1
D: NA
length: 16
J: TRBJ2-2
size: once
CDR3: CASSLPLGEATGELFF
DNA: TGCGCCAGCAGCTTGCCACTAGGCGAGGCCACCGGGGAGCTGTTTTTT

V: TRBV25-1
D: TRBD1
length: 14
J: TRBJ1-2
size: once
CDR3: CASSGQGVNYGYTF
DNA: TGTGCCAGCAGTGGTCAGGGGGTTAACTATGGCTACACCTTC

V: TRBV3-1/TRBV3-2
D: NA
length: 16
J: TRBJ1-5
size: NA
CDR3: CASSQVGGSSNQPQHF
DNA: TGTGCCAGCAGCCAAGTGGGAGGTTCCAGCAATCAGCCCCAGCATTTT

V: TRBV18
D: NA
length: 15
J: TRBJ1-3
size: NA
CDR3: CASGGQTVGGNTIYF
DNA: TGTGCCAGCGGCGGGCAGACCGTGGGTGGAAACACCATATATTTT

V: TRBV5-5
D: TRBD1
length: 13
J: TRBJ1-1
size: NA
CDR3: CASRKQGGTEAFF
DNA: TGTGCCAGCAGAAAGCAGGGGGGAACTGAAGCTTTCTTT

V: TRBV19
D: TRBD1
length: 16
J: TRBJ1-5
size: NA
CDR3: CASSIGGQGGNQPQHF
DNA: TGTGCCAGTAGTATTGGGGGCCAGGGGGGCAATCAGCCCCAGCATTTT

V: TRBV9
D: NA
length: 12
J: TRBJ2-1
size: few
CDR3: CASSAVWYEQFF
DNA: TGTGCCAGCAGCGCAGTATGGTATGAGCAGTTCTTC

V: TRBV18
D: NA
length: 16
J: TRBJ2-3
size: NA
CDR3: CASSPAGASGQDTQYF
DNA: TGTGCCAGCTCACCGGCGGGGGCGTCCGGGCAAGATACGCAGTATTTT

V: TRBV7-3
D: NA
length: 13
J: TRBJ2-2
size: NA
CDR3: CASSLNSLGELFF
DNA: TGTGCCAGCAGCTTAAACTCCCTGGGGGAGCTGTTTTTT